This T cell receptor beta chain emerged from a study of T cell changes during pregnancy in multiple sclerosis. Only in-frame clones appear in the TCRdb table, and some are missing; sequencing was by immunoSEQ multiplex PCR. The data show approximately 90,000 clones, 85% to 95% seen once. The CDR3 is made up of 19 amino acids. CDR1 is SGHTA and CDR2 is FQGTGA in the germline V gene. The V and J ends lost 1 base and 0 bases, in that order; junction bases with no gene match: 9. The source of this sequence is a female donor with multiple sclerosis, enrolled in a pregnancy study. This chain connects TRBV7-3 to TRBJ2-1, with 10 positions matching TRBD2. The sequencing used peripheral blood, collected in the third trimester of pregnancy. The CDR3 DNA is TGTGCCAGCAGCTTAAGTGGACTAGCGGCCCTAAGCTCCTACAATGAGCAGTTCTTC. Its protein is CASSLSGLAALSSYNEQFF.